This T cell receptor (beta chain) was observed in a study of T cell clonotyping in hematopoietic cell transplantation. Notes on the study in general: Pathologically expanded recipient clonotypes increased progressively from day 30 to day 180 as diversity fell.

Profiled with immunoSEQ multiplex PCR; TCRdb holds only in-frame clones, not every one. This table has some 76,000 clones, roughly 95% appearing once. For this clone: The antigen is unknown.

CDR1 and CDR2 (germline): SNHLY, FYNNEI. CDR3 length equals 13 residues. Trimming shortened V by 5 bases and J by 1 base, and 6 bases separated the two germline ends. The time point denotes: recipient sample about 28 days before transplant, after cytoreduction. The genes are TRBV2 and TRBJ1-5; no definite D call. Material: peripheral blood mononuclear cells, obtained before stem cell transplant. The clonotype was recovered from a woman aged 50 to 65 with acute myeloid leukemia. Some clones in this sample may be carry-over from other donors' samples. The CDR3: CASSLDSNQPQHF. CDR3 in DNA: TGTGCCAGCAGTTTAGACAGCAATCAGCCCCAGCATTTT.